The next 13 T cell receptor beta chains were all read from a single sample in a study of PD-L1 blockade in urothelial cancer. Method: immunoSEQ multiplex PCR; TCRdb's copy keeps in-frame clones and lacks some. This table has approximately 110,000 clones, 70% to 85% appearing once. This specimen consisted of PBMCs, obtained around atezolizumab (anti-PD-L1) treatment. These receptors all stem from a man aged 50 or older with urothelial cancer.

The V gene is TRBV6-6, the J gene TRBJ2-1; 7 nucleotides line up with TRBD2. The J segment lost 4 bases and the V segment lost 11 bases, leaving 5 bases of the junction unmatched. There are 12 residues in the CDR3. CDR1 is MNHNY and CDR2 is SVGAGI in the germline V gene (reference sequence). In DNA form, the CDR3 reads TGTGCCTTCGGCGGGAGTTACAATGAGCAGTTCTTC. It yields the protein CAFGGSYNEQFF.

V usage is TRBV7-9 and J usage is TRBJ2-2; D is undetermined. The CDR3 totals 16 residues. V shed 0 bases and J shed 6 bases, with 14 bases lying between them. CDR1 and CDR2 (germline): SEHNR, FQNEAQ (reference sequence). This CDR3 is CASSLAGETYPGELFF. In DNA form, the CDR3 reads TGTGCCAGCAGCTTAGCGGGCGAGACCTATCCCGGGGAGCTGTTTTTT.

The rearrangement links TRBV28 to TRBJ1-5; D is possibly TRBD1 (6 bases). V was cut by 6 bases and J by 2 bases, with 14 bases left in between. CDR3 length: 15 residues. The germline V gene has CDR1 MDHEN and CDR2 SYDVKM. The CDR3 region has the DNA TGTGCCAGCAGCGGGACACCGGATGGCAATCAGCCCCAGCATTTT. It encodes CASSGTPDGNQPQHF. The full variable domain, in which reference TRBV28 and TRBJ1-5 provide the parts outside the CDR3, is DVKVTQSSRYLVKRTGEKVFLECVQDMDHENMFWYRQDPGLGLRLIYFSYDVKMKEKGDIPEGYSVSREKKERFSLILESASTNQTSMYLCASSGTPDGNQPQHFGDGTRLSIL.

The rearrangement uses TRBV9 and TRBJ1-2, with D tentatively TRBD1 (6 bases). Germline V CDR1 and CDR2: SGDLS, YYNGEE. With 3 bases removed from V and 4 bases from J, the gap between germline ends came to 16 bases. There are 15 residues in the CDR3. CDR3 residues: CASSEGAGTIYGYTF. In nucleotides, the CDR3 is TGTGCCAGCAGCGAAGGTGCAGGGACAATCTATGGCTACACCTTC.

V and J are TRBV28 and TRBJ2-7, with 13 bases aligning to TRBD2. The CDR3 length is 15 residues. The V and J ends lost 5 bases and 3 bases, in that order; junction bases with no gene match: 4. Germline CDR1 is MDHEN and CDR2 is SYDVKM. The CDR3 sequence: CASSRGTSGDYEQYF. In nucleotides, the CDR3 is TGTGCCAGCAGTCGAGGGACTAGCGGGGACTACGAGCAGTACTTC.

The chain is built from TRBV19 and TRBJ2-5; the match to TRBD2 covers 11 bases. The CDR3 spans 15 residues. CDR1 and CDR2 (germline): LNHDA, SQIVND (reference sequence). J gave up 5 bases and V 5 bases, and 7 bases lay outside the gene matches. For the CDR3, the DNA is TGTGCCAGTAGTCTTAGCGGGAGGGGATCCGAGACCCAGTACTTC. This codes for CASSLSGRGSETQYF.

The chain has TRBV28 and TRBJ1-3; 9 nucleotides line up with TRBD1. V lost 6 bases to trimming and J lost 4 bases; unmatched junction nucleotides: 10. Germline CDR1 is MDHEN and CDR2 is SYDVKM. This CDR3 has 16 residues. The CDR3: CASSQGDRVSGNTIYF. The CDR3 DNA follows: TGTGCCAGCAGCCAGGGGGACAGGGTTTCGGGAAACACCATATATTTT.

The chain employs TRBV7-8 and TRBJ2-1; 10 bases line up with TRBD1. The trim removed 1 base at V and 10 bases at J, leaving 7 bases unmatched. Germline CDR1 SGHVS, CDR2 FQNEAQ. The CDR3 totals 15 residues. CDR3 loop: CASSLGDRGKEEQFF. The CDR3 nucleotides read TGTGCCAGCAGCTTAGGGGACAGGGGTAAGGAAGAGCAGTTCTTC. The full variable domain, completed using reference TRBV7-8 and TRBJ2-1, is GAGVSQSPRYKVAKRGQDVALRCDPISGHVSLFWYQQALGQGPEFLTYFQNEAQLDKSGLPSDRFFAERPEGSVSTLKIQRTQQEDSAVYLCASSLGDRGKEEQFFGPGTRLTVL.

The V gene is TRBV11-2, the J gene TRBJ2-1, with 9 bases that match TRBD2. From germline, CDR1 is SGHAT and CDR2 FQNNGV. V shed 3 bases, J shed 5 bases, and the junction held 5 bases outside the gene matches. This CDR3 is 15 amino acids long. The CDR3 coding sequence is TGTGCCAGCAGCTTCCAAGCGGGAGGACACAATGAGCAGTTCTTC. Amino acid sequence: CASSFQAGGHNEQFF. Together with reference TRBV11-2 and TRBJ2-1, the CDR3 gives the full variable domain: EAGVAQSPRYKIIEKRQSVAFWCNPISGHATLYWYQQILGQGPKLLIQFQNNGVVDDSQLPKDRFSAERLKGVDSTLKIQPAKLEDSAVYLCASSFQAGGHNEQFFGPGTRLTVL.

The V gene is TRBV19, the J gene TRBJ2-1, with TRBD1 as a possible D gene (5 bases). This CDR3 comprises 16 residues. Trimming pared 6 bases from V and 0 bases from J, leaving 15 bases between. The germline V gene has CDR1 LNHDA and CDR2 SQIVND (reference sequence). CDR3 sequence reads: CASRPQQASSYNEQFF. In DNA, the CDR3 is TGTGCCAGTAGACCCCAACAGGCGAGCTCCTACAATGAGCAGTTCTTC. Based on the CDR3 plus reference TRBV19 and TRBJ2-1, the full variable domain is DGGITQSPKYLFRKEGQNVTLSCEQNLNHDAMYWYRQDPGQGLRLIYYSQIVNDFQKGDIAEGYSVSREKKESFPLTVTSAQKNPTAFYLCASRPQQASSYNEQFFGPGTRLTVL.

V gene TRBV7-2 combines with J gene TRBJ1-4, with D perhaps TRBD1 (6 bases). Germline assignment: CDR1 SGHTA and CDR2 FQGNSA. This CDR3 comprises 17 residues. Trimming cost V 5 bases and J 1 base, with 17 bases left between them. The CDR3 sequence: CASSPERGLGTNEKLFF. In DNA form, the CDR3 reads TGTGCCAGCAGCCCAGAGAGGGGGTTAGGAACTAATGAAAAACTGTTTTTT.

The genes are TRBV9 and TRBJ2-7; 7 bases fit TRBD2. The germline V gene encodes CDR1 SGDLS and CDR2 YYNGEE. V dropped 4 bases and J dropped 3; count of bases not matched to a gene: 10. The CDR3 loop spans 15 amino acids. CDR3 coding DNA: TGTGCCAGCAGCTCAAGATCTAGCGGAGACTACGAGCAGTACTTC. It encodes CASSSRSSGDYEQYF.

This chain links TRBV5-1 with TRBJ2-3, with D perhaps matching TRBD2 (5 bases). The CDR3 is made up of 17 amino acids. The V end lost 0 bases, the J end lost 2 bases, and 16 bases lay between the germline ends. Germline V gene data show CDR1 as SGHRS and CDR2 as YFSETQ. CDR3 coding DNA: TGCGCCAGCAGCTTGGCCAGCGGCCGGTTTTCCACAGATACGCAGTATTTT. Translation gives CASSLASGRFSTDTQYF.